The 3 T cell receptor beta chains listed next were all sequenced from one sample in a study of early T cells in non-severe SARS-CoV-2 infection. TCRdb reprocessed the 5' RACE reads with MiXCR, giving one entry per CDR3 protein. This sample yields 60,000 to 75,000 distinct CDR3 sequences, of which more than 8% are seen a single time; roughly 15% belongs to the top ten. The starting material was whole blood, obtained at baseline. The receptors here all came from an adult who was a healthcare worker with PCR-confirmed SARS-CoV-2 infection or an uninfected control (not recorded which).

A few counts support this clonotype. The chain joins TRBV10-3 to TRBJ1-1; 8 nucleotides match TRBD1. CDR1 is ENHRY and CDR2 is SYGVKD in the germline V gene. The V segment lost 7 bases and the J segment 0 bases; nucleotides outside the gene matches: 16. This CDR3 spans 18 amino acids. In nucleotides, the CDR3 is TGTGCCATCACACGGACAGGGCCAGTTTTCGGGGTGAACACTGAAGCTTTCTTT. It is translated as CAITRTGPVFGVNTEAFF.

This clonotype occurred many times. CDR3 DNA sequence: TGCAGTGCTAGAGATTGGTACGAGCAGTACTTC. Protein sequence: CSARDWYEQYF. The chain links TRBV20-1 to TRBJ2-7; no clear D gene. CDR1 is DFQATT, CDR2 SNEGSKA, per germline (reference sequence). The CDR3 is 11 residues long. Between the trimmed V and J ends, which lost 0 bases and 4 bases, there was a span of 4 bases.

The rearrangement uses TRBV10-3 and TRBJ2-4; 10 nucleotides line up with TRBD2. Unmatched junction bases numbered 5, after V lost 2 bases and J lost 1 base. Germline V gene lookup returns CDR1 ENHRY and CDR2 SYGVKD. CDR3 size: 17 residues. CDR3 region: CAISEVASGSAKNIQYF. In nucleotides, the CDR3 is TGTGCCATCAGTGAGGTAGCTAGCGGGAGTGCCAAAAACATTCAGTACTTC.